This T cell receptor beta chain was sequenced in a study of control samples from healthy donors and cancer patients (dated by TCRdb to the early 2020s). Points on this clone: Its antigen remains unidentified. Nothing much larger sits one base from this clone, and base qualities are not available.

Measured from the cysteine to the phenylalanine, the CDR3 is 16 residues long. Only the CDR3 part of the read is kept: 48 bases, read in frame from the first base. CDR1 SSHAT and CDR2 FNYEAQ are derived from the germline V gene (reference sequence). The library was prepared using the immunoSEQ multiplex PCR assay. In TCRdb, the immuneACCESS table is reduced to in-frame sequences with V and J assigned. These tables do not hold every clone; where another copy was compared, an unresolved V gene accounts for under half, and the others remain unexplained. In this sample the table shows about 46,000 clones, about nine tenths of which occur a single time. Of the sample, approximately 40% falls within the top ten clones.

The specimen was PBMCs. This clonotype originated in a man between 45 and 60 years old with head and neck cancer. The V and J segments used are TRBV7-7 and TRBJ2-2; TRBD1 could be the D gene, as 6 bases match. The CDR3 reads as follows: CANRSVGQRNTGELFF. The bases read TGTGCGAACAGGTCAGTCGGACAGAGGAACACCGGGGAGCTGTTTTTT. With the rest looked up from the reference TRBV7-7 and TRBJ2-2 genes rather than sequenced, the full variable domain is GAGVSQSPRYKVTKRGQDVTLRCDPISSHATLYWYQQALGQGPEFLTYFNYEAQPDKSGLPSDRFSAERPEGSISTLTIQRTEQRDSAMYRCANRSVGQRNTGELFFGEGSRLTVL.